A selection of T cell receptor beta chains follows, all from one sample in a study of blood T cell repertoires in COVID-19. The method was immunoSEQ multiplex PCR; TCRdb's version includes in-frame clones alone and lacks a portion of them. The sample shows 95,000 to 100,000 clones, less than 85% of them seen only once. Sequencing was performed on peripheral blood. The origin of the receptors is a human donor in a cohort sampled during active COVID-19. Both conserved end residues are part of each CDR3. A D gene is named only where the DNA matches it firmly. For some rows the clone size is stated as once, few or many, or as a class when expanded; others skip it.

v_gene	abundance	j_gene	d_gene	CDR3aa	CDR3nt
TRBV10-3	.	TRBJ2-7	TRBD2	CAISEFSGGASEQYF	TGTGCCATCAGTGAGTTTAGCGGGGGGGCAAGTGAGCAGTACTTC
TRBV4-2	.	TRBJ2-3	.	CASSQDPQGTDTQYF	TGTGCCAGCAGCCAAGATCCTCAGGGGACAGATACGCAGTATTTT
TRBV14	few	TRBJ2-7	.	CASSPNGVLGSYEQYF	TGTGCCAGCAGCCCTAACGGGGTACTAGGCTCCTACGAGCAGTACTTC
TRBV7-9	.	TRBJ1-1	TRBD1	CASSLGDRGDTEAFF	TGTGCCAGCAGCTTAGGGGACAGGGGGGACACTGAAGCTTTCTTT
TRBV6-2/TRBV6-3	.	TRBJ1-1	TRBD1	CASTPDRVSVNTEAFF	TGCGCCAGCACCCCGGACAGGGTCAGTGTGAACACTGAAGCTTTCTTT
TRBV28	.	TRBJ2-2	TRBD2	CASSRLKSGRFGELFF	TGTGCCAGCAGCCGCCTAAAGAGCGGGAGGTTTGGGGAGCTGTTTTTT
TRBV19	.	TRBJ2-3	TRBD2	CASSIGRTSGGYTDTQYF	TGTGCCAGTAGTATAGGGCGGACTAGCGGGGGGTACACAGATACGCAGTATTTT
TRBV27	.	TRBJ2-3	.	CASSLGATDTQYF	TGTGCCAGCAGTTTGGGGGCCACAGATACGCAGTATTTT
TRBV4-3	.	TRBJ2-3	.	CASSQDRRVGTDTQYF	TGCGCCAGCAGCCAAGATCGGAGGGTTGGCACAGATACGCAGTATTTT
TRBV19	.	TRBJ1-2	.	CASSTQTANYGYTF	TGTGCCAGTAGTACCCAGACAGCTAACTATGGCTACACCTTC
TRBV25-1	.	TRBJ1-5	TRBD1	CASSSRTGQSNQPQHF	TGTGCCAGCAGTAGTAGGACAGGACAAAGCAATCAGCCCCAGCATTTT
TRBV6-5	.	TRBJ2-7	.	CASSYSRTDSYEQYF	TGTGCCAGCAGTTACTCGCGGACAGACTCCTACGAGCAGTACTTC
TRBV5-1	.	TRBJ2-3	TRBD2	CASSPVPLAGGETDTQYF	TGCGCCAGCAGCCCCGTCCCCTTAGCGGGAGGGGAGACAGATACGCAGTATTTT
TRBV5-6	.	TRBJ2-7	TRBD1	CASSLIGTDGYEQYF	TGTGCCAGCAGCTTGATCGGGACAGACGGCTACGAGCAGTACTTC
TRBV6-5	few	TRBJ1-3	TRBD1	CASNSGTGPGNTIYF	TGTGCCAGCAATTCCGGGACAGGGCCTGGAAACACCATATATTTT
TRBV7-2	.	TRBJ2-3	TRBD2	CASSLALQLAGGRGDTQYF	TGTGCCAGCAGCTTAGCGCTTCAACTAGCGGGGGGGCGAGGAGATACGCAGTATTTT
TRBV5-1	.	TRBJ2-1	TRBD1	CASSLQGAPDNEQFF	TGCGCCAGCAGCCTACAGGGGGCGCCAGACAATGAGCAGTTCTTC
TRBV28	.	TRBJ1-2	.	CASRRIGKANTF	TGTGCCAGCAGGCGAATCGGGAAGGCGAACACCTTC
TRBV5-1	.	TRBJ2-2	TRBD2	CASSSALVAGVEELFF	TGCGCCAGCAGCTCCGCTTTAGTAGCGGGAGTGGAGGAGCTGTTTTTT
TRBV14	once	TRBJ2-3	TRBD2	CASSQGTGLTRRDYTDTQYF	TGTGCCAGCAGCCAAGGAACCGGGCTAACACGGAGGGACTACACAGATACGCAGTATTTT
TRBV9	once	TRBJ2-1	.	CASSAAGDPYNEQFF	TGTGCCAGCAGCGCAGCAGGGGACCCCTACAATGAGCAGTTCTTC
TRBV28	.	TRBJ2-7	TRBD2	CASSLRAGGPSYEQYF	TGTGCCAGCAGTTTAAGGGCGGGAGGGCCCTCCTACGAGCAGTACTTC
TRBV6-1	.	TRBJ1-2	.	CASSDRVGKPSF	TGTGCCAGCAGTGACAGGGTGGGAAAACCATCTTTC
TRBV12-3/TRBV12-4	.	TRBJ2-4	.	CASSVMTKNIQYF	TGTGCCAGCAGTGTAATGACTAAAAACATTCAGTACTTC
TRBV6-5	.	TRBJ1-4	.	CASSIHRDVNEKLFF	TGTGCCAGCAGTATACACCGGGATGTTAATGAAAAACTGTTTTTT
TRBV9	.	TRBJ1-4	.	CASSPGQTTNEKLFF	TGTGCCAGCAGCCCCGGACAGACAACTAATGAAAAACTGTTTTTT
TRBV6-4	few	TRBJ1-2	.	CASSDSGGAGGYTF	TGTGCCAGCAGTGATTCGGGGGGCGCCGGAGGCTACACCTTC
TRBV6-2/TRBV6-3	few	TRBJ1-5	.	CASSYSDIQPQHF	TGTGCCAGCAGTTACTCGGACATTCAGCCCCAGCATTTT
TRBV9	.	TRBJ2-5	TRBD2	CASSVAASGGAGETQYF	TGTGCCAGCAGCGTAGCGGCTAGCGGGGGGGCAGGGGAGACCCAGTACTTC
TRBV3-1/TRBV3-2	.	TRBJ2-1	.	CASSPSTQGEQFF	TGTGCCAGCAGCCCGTCAACCCAGGGCGAACAGTTCTTC
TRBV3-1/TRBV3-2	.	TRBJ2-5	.	CASSQGLHERMLYF	TGTGCCAGCAGCCAAGGGCTTCACGAGCGAATGTTGTACTTC
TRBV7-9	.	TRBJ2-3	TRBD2	CASSLPLAGGPDTQYF	TGTGCCAGCAGCTTACCCCTAGCGGGGGGGCCGGATACGCAGTATTTT
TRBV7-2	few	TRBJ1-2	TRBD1	CASSLARQGDDGGYTF	TGTGCCAGCAGCTTAGCTAGGCAGGGGGATGATGGTGGCTACACCTTC
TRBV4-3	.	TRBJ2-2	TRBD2	CASSQDRLANNMLFF	TGCGCCAGCAGCCAAGATAGACTAGCCAACAATATGCTGTTTTTT
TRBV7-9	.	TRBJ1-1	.	CASSETVNTEAFF	TGTGCCAGCAGCGAAACAGTGAACACTGAAGCTTTCTTT
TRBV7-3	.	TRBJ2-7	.	CASSLGGAPNEQYF	TGTGCCAGCAGCTTAGGCGGGGCTCCCAACGAGCAGTACTTC